Listed here are 9 T cell receptor beta chains from one sample, sequenced in a study of CD8+ T cells in alopecia areata. Sequencing templates came from extracted RNA that was reverse transcribed into cDNA. Some clones are missing from TCRdb's copy, which holds only in-frame ones; the method was immunoSEQ multiplex PCR. The repertoire includes roughly 140,000 clones, about 47% of them detected once, and 0.8% to 1% sits in the top ten. This specimen consisted of CD4+ T cells sorted from blood, obtained at week 0. The receptor set was obtained from a human donor with alopecia areata.

The chain has TRBV28 and TRBJ1-4, with D perhaps matching TRBD1 (5 bases). The CDR3 totals 12 residues. The germline gives CDR1 MDHEN, CDR2 SYDVKM. V gave up 2 bases and J gave up 7 bases, with 5 bases separating them. CDR3 sequence: CASSLQGEKLFF. CDR3 DNA: TGTGCCAGCAGTTTACAGGGTGAAAAACTGTTTTTT.

The chain combines TRBV5-6 with TRBJ2-7, with TRBD2 matching 8 bases. Germline lookup yields CDR1 SGHDT and CDR2 YYEEEE. J was trimmed by 3 bases and V by 6 bases; bases with no gene match: 11. This CDR3 contains 15 residues. The CDR3 sequence is CASTALSGRIYEQYF. The CDR3 nucleotides are TGTGCCAGCACCGCGTTAAGCGGGAGAATCTACGAGCAGTACTTC.

At least ten counts were recorded for this clone. The chain joins TRBV7-2 to TRBJ2-1; D gene ambiguous. CDR1 is SGHTA and CDR2 is FQGNSA in the germline V gene. Trimming pared 0 bases from V and 6 bases from J, leaving 9 bases between. This CDR3 region has 14 residues. The CDR3 is CASSLAATANEQFF. The CDR3 DNA reads as TGTGCCAGCAGCTTAGCTGCTACAGCCAATGAGCAGTTCTTC.

This chain links TRBV7-9 with TRBJ2-1; 8 bases map to TRBD2. Germline V CDR1 and CDR2: SEHNR, FQNEAQ (reference sequence). Trimming at V came to 5 bases and at J to 0 bases, leaving 3 bases not matched to a gene. This CDR3 has 15 residues. The CDR3 region is CASSTSGSSYNEQFF. The CDR3 bases are TGTGCCAGCAGCACTAGCGGTTCCTCCTACAATGAGCAGTTCTTC.

This clone was found a few times. CDR3 bases: TGTGCCAGCAGTGAACTGGGCGGGGGCAATGAGCAGTTCTTC. This translates into CASSELGGGNEQFF. The rearrangement joins TRBV25-1 to TRBJ2-1; 7 nucleotides agree with TRBD2. The CDR3 is 14 amino acids. Germline loops: CDR1 MGHDK, CDR2 SYGVNS. V dropped 2 bases and J dropped 6; count of bases not matched to a gene: 4.

This clone was observed a handful of times. V and J are TRBV25-1 and TRBJ2-5; D could derive from TRBD1 or TRBD2 (6 bases each). The CDR3 covers 16 residues. With 0 bases removed from V and 5 bases from J, the gap between germline ends came to 16 bases. Looked up from germline, CDR1 is MGHDK and CDR2 is SYGVNS. DNA of the CDR3: TGTGCCAGCAGTGAATATAAGGGGGGAGTACGTGAGACCCAGTACTTC. Protein product: CASSEYKGGVRETQYF.

This clone was seen more than once but under ten times. The V call is TRBV30, the J call TRBJ2-4; D tentatively reads TRBD1 or TRBD2 (5 bases each). The V gene's germline CDR1 is GTSNPN and CDR2 SVGIG (reference sequence). The germline V and J ends were trimmed by 0 bases and 0 bases, with 15 bases remaining between them. The CDR3 length is 17 residues. This chain's CDR3 is CAWSVPFAGTAKNIQYF. In DNA form, the CDR3 reads TGTGCCTGGAGTGTACCATTCGCTGGGACAGCCAAAAACATTCAGTACTTC.

CDR3 sequence: CASSVGQGFGSVQETQYF. DNA for the CDR3: TGTGCCAGCAGCGTAGGACAGGGATTCGGGAGTGTCCAAGAGACCCAGTACTTC. This chain connects TRBV9 to TRBJ2-5; possible D gene TRBD1, 7 bases. The V and J ends lost 0 bases and 1 base respectively, with 19 bases between them. Germline V CDR1 and CDR2: SGDLS, YYNGEE. The CDR3 is made up of 18 amino acids.

This chain joins TRBV15 and TRBJ2-1, with TRBD2 identical over 12 bases. V gave up 4 bases and J gave up 8 bases; unmatched junction bases: 6. The CDR3 extends over 15 amino acids. In germline, CDR1 is LNHNV, CDR2 YYDKDF (reference sequence). CDR3 in DNA: TGTGCCACCAGCAAGGCTAGCGGGAGGGCCCATGAGCAGTTCTTC. It codes for CATSKASGRAHEQFF.